This T cell receptor (beta chain) stems from a study of shared clonotypes between healthy human individuals. Overall study results and limits: Estimated richness values were generally larger in naive subsets than in memory subsets.

Produced via immunoSEQ multiplex PCR; TCRdb's table is partial and in-frame only. The sample includes about 510,000 clones, 90% to 96% of them seen just once. Details on this clone: The antigen is unknown.

Trimming cost V 1 base and J 5 bases, with 9 bases left between them. In germline, CDR1 is SEHNR, CDR2 FQNEAQ (reference sequence). This CDR3 spans 14 amino acids. This TCR was recovered from a woman aged 30 to 39 in good health. Sequenced sample: naive CD4+ T cells sorted from blood. Sample subset: CD45RA+ positively selected. The genes are TRBV7-9 and TRBJ1-5, with D possibly TRBD1 on 5 matching bases. The CDR3 DNA follows: TGTGCCAGCAGCTTAGATGGGGCGCATCAGCCCCAGCATTTT. This encodes CASSLDGAHQPQHF.